The present T cell receptor beta chain was sequenced within a study of cytomegalovirus exposure and HLA in healthy donors. Broader study findings: Rare TCR sequences dominated, though some public TCRs recurred in many donors.

V was trimmed by 3 bases and J by 9 bases, leaving 15 bases between them. The V gene's germline CDR1 is MDHEN and CDR2 SYDVKM. CDR3 length: 14 residues. A remark on this clone: As yet, its antigen is unknown.

Generated by immunoSEQ multiplex PCR, the TCRdb table keeps only in-frame clones and is missing some. Here the sample spans a few hundred thousand clones, more than 80% being singletons. Among the 100 to 150 subjects of the validation cohort, separate from the roughly 670-subject first cohort, were the donors. Sequenced material: PBMCs. This clonotype was obtained from a woman under 30 in good health and CMV-seronegative. The chain links TRBV28 to TRBJ2-4, with D possibly matching TRBD2 (6 bases). The CDR3, as DNA: TGTGCCAGCAGTTTCCCCGGGGTGGGGGGCATTCAGTACTTC. It specifies CASSFPGVGGIQYF.